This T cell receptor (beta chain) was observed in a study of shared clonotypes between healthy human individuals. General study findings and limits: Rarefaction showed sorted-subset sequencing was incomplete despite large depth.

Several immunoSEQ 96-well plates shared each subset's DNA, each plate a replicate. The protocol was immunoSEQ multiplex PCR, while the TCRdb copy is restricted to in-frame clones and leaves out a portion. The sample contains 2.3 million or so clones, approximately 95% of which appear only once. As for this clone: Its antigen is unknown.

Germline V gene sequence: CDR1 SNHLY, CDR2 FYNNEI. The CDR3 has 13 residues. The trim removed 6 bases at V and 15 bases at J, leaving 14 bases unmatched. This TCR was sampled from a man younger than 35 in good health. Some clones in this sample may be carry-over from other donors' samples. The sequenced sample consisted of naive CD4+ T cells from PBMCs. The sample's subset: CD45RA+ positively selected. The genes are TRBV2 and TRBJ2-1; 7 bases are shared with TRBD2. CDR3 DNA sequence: TGTGCCAGCAGCCGGGACTACCAGACGGACCTGTTCTTC. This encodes CASSRDYQTDLFF.